The 26 T cell receptor beta chains reported below all come from one sample, sequenced in a study of blood T cells in healthy people across ages. It was with a sample-barcoded 5' primer and a J-beta primer mix that a second PCR of roughly 6 to 11 cycles was run. From the 5' RACE reads, TCRdb called clonotypes with MiXCR, one entry per CDR3 protein. The data hold about 1.5 million distinct CDR3 sequences, with around 40% observed a single time. Sequenced: blood. The receptors were sampled from a woman younger than 30 in good health.

The V gene is TRBV20-1, the J gene TRBJ2-7, with D unclear. CDR1 and CDR2 (germline): DFQATT, SNEGSKA (reference sequence). Between the trimmed V and J ends, which lost 0 bases and 3 bases, there was a span of 12 bases. This CDR3 spans 14 amino acids. This chain's CDR3 is CSARDQKVIYEQYF. CDR3 sequence (DNA): TGCAGTGCTAGAGATCAAAAGGTCATCTACGAGCAGTACTTC.

A few counts support this clonotype. V usage is TRBV4-1 and J usage is TRBJ2-7, with 16 positions matching TRBD2. Near its end, the DNA agrees better with TRBJ2-5, so the J call may be wrong. The CDR3 contains 16 residues. Germline CDR1 and CDR2: MGHRA and YSYEKL. CDR3 nucleotide sequence: TGCGCCAGCAGTCAGGGACTAGCGGGGGGGAAAGAGACCCAGTACTTC. Translating gives CASSQGLAGGKETQYF.

This clonotype was observed a handful of times. The rearrangement uses TRBV12-3 or TRBV12-4 and TRBJ1-2; D gene ambiguous. The CDR3 has 13 amino acids. V was cut by 6 bases and J by 6 bases, with 14 bases left in between. This CDR3 is CASSPHGVNGYTF. CDR3 DNA sequence: TGTGCCAGCAGCCCCCACGGGGTTAATGGCTACACCTTC.

Points on this clonotype: A read error may explain this, as a much larger clone is one base away. V gene TRBV7-2 combines with J gene TRBJ1-2; D is ambiguous. The germline V gene encodes CDR1 SGHTA and CDR2 FQGNSA. The CDR3 runs to 12 residues. CDR3 residues: CAGSPSRNGYTF. Here the CDR3 DNA reads TGTGCCGGCAGCCCCTCCCGCAATGGCTACACCTTC. Together with reference TRBV7-2 and TRBJ1-2, the CDR3 gives the full variable domain: GAGVSQSPSNKVTEKGKDVELRCDPISGHTALYWYRQSLGQGLEFLIYFQGNSAPDKSGLPSDRFSAERTGGSVSTLTIQRTQQEDSAVYLCAGSPSRNGYTFGSGTRLTVV.

The chain employs TRBV6-5 and TRBJ1-1, with D possibly TRBD1 on 5 matching bases. This CDR3 is built from 15 residues. Trimming left V 4 bases short and J 2 bases short, with 14 bases between. Germline V gene sequence: CDR1 MNHEY, CDR2 SVGAGI. This CDR3 reads CASSSWGRANTEAFF. CDR3 nucleotide sequence: TGTGCCAGCAGTTCTTGGGGACGGGCCAACACTGAAGCTTTCTTT.

The chain employs TRBV7-2 and TRBJ2-3, with 8 bases identical to TRBD1. The CDR3 contains 16 residues. Germline CDR1 SGHTA, CDR2 FQGNSA. J lost 2 bases, V lost 2 bases, and 6 bases had no gene match. CDR3 loop: CASSLRGQVNTDTQYF. CDR3 in DNA: TGTGCCAGCAGCTTACGGGGACAGGTGAACACAGATACGCAGTATTTT.

The CDR3 coding sequence is TGCGCCAGCAGCCCATCCGGGTCAGCCCAGCCCCAGCATTTT. Protein: CASSPSGSAQPQHF. The chain couples TRBV5-1 to TRBJ1-5; unclear D gene. The CDR3 is 14 amino acids. V was cut by 4 bases and J by 7 bases, with 15 bases left in between. Germline CDR1 and CDR2: SGHRS and YFSETQ.

The rearrangement links TRBV11-2 to TRBJ2-7; D ambiguous. Per the germline V gene, CDR1 is SGHAT and CDR2 is FQNNGV. The V end was cut by 5 bases, the J end by 5 bases, with 13 bases between. CDR3 length: 13 residues. CDR3 DNA sequence: TGTGCCAGCAGCCTATGGGCCGGCAACGAGCAGTACTTC. It specifies CASSLWAGNEQYF.

This clonotype has at least ten counts. V gene TRBV29-1 combines with J gene TRBJ2-5, with D tentatively TRBD1 (6 bases). V was shortened by 4 bases and J by 4 bases, with 19 bases between the two germline ends. The CDR3 length is 15 residues. Germline CDR1 SQVTM, CDR2 ANQGSEA. The CDR3 bases are TGCAGCGTTGGGGGAACAGGGTGGGGGTTAGAGACCCAGTACTTC. It encodes CSVGGTGWGLETQYF.

The chain joins TRBV24-1 to TRBJ2-3, with D uncertain. Looked up from germline, CDR1 is KGHDR and CDR2 is SFDVKD. The ends were cut back, 4 bases at V and 9 bases at J, with 13 bases in the middle. This CDR3 is 13 amino acids long. The CDR3 spells CATSDVNARTQYF. Here the CDR3 DNA reads TGTGCCACCAGTGACGTAAATGCACGAACGCAGTATTTT.

The chain links TRBV9 to TRBJ1-2; 10 bases align to TRBD1. Germline V CDR1 and CDR2: SGDLS, YYNGEE. The CDR3 is 16 residues long. Germline trimming cut 5 bases from V and 1 base from J; bases unmatched to any gene: 8. CDR3 residues: CASRGTGARYNYGYTF. The DNA of the CDR3 is TGTGCCAGCAGGGGGACAGGGGCGAGATATAACTATGGCTACACCTTC.

This clonotype was found a few times. The chain combines TRBV12-3 or TRBV12-4 with TRBJ2-4; 8 bases are a match to TRBD1. With V trimmed by 7 bases and J by 4 bases, 12 bases remained unmatched. CDR3 length: 16 residues. As DNA, the CDR3 is TGTGCCAGCACATCCAGCTTCGGACAGGGAAAAAACATTCAGTACTTC. Translating gives CASTSSFGQGKNIQYF.

The V gene is TRBV7-8, the J gene TRBJ2-1; TRBD2 aligns across 8 bases. V was clipped by 5 bases and J by 4 bases; unmatched bases: 10. CDR3 length: 16 residues. Germline CDR1 and CDR2: SGHVS and FQNEAQ. The CDR3 sequence is CASSHTVAGTYNEQFF. The CDR3 DNA follows: TGTGCCAGCAGCCACACGGTAGCGGGGACATACAATGAGCAGTTCTTC.

The V gene is TRBV20-1, the J gene TRBJ2-1; TRBD1 matches 7 bases. The junction had 12 bases not matched to a gene; V was cut back by 0 bases and J by 4 bases. Germline CDR1 is DFQATT and CDR2 is SNEGSKA (reference sequence). The CDR3 is 17 amino acids. The CDR3 DNA follows: TGCAGTGCTAGAGATCAGGGGGACCCACTCCCGTACAATGAGCAGTTCTTC. This encodes CSARDQGDPLPYNEQFF.

This clonotype turned up a few times. The gene calls are TRBV10-3 and TRBJ2-1; 11 nucleotides match TRBD2. Trimming took 8 bases from V and 0 from J; bases not matched to a gene: 0. This CDR3 contains 14 residues. Germline values: CDR1 ENHRY, CDR2 SYGVKD. In nucleotides, the CDR3 is TGTGCCATCCTAGCGGGAGGCTCCTACAATGAGCAGTTCTTC. Amino acids: CAILAGGSYNEQFF.

The J gene is TRBJ1-6, the V gene TRBV27; D is perhaps TRBD1 (5 bases). This CDR3 is built from 15 residues. Germline V CDR1 and CDR2: MNHEY, SMNVEV (reference sequence). Deletions cut 1 base from V and 9 bases from J, with 13 bases between. CDR3 in DNA: TGTGCCAGCAGTTTATTTGGGCAGGGCTGTTCACCCCTCCACTTT. Amino acids: CASSLFGQGCSPLHF.

The chain couples TRBV19 to TRBJ1-5; 9 bases fit TRBD1. V dropped 5 bases and J dropped 7; count of bases not matched to a gene: 9. This CDR3 spans 15 amino acids. Germline V gene data show CDR1 as LNHDA and CDR2 as SQIVND (reference sequence). CDR3 nucleotide sequence: TGTGCCAGTAGTCGGGGACAGGGTCTTGGCCAGCCCCAGCATTTT. Translating gives CASSRGQGLGQPQHF.

This clonotype has a handful of counts. The V and J genes are TRBV2 and TRBJ2-3, with D possibly being TRBD2 (6 bases). Trimming left V 2 bases short and J 0 bases short, with 12 bases between. The CDR3 is 16 amino acids. Germline V gene data show CDR1 as SNHLY and CDR2 as FYNNEI. The CDR3: CASSERRGLSTDTQYF. CDR3 DNA sequence: TGTGCCAGCAGTGAAAGACGGGGGTTGAGCACAGATACGCAGTATTTT. Looking up the rest from reference TRBV2 and TRBJ2-3 gives the full variable domain: EPEVTQTPSHQVTQMGQEVILRCVPISNHLYFYWYRQILGQKVEFLVSFYNNEISEKSEIFDDQFSVERPDGSNFTLKIRSTKLEDSAMYFCASSERRGLSTDTQYFGPGTRLTVL.

The rearrangement uses TRBV6-2 or TRBV6-3 and TRBJ2-3, with 9 bases aligning to TRBD2. Germline CDR1 is MNHEY and CDR2 is SVGEGT. The length of the CDR3 is 16 residues. Unmatched junction bases numbered 9, after V lost 7 bases and J lost 1 base. The CDR3 region has the DNA TGTGCCAGCACCGTTATAGCGGGGGCGCGCACAGATACGCAGTATTTT. This encodes CASTVIAGARTDTQYF.

Of note for this clonotype: At one of its ends the junction is not consistent with the germline gene, which may arise from a read error. The chain carries TRBV20-1 and TRBJ1-1; 7 nucleotides match TRBD1. Per the germline V gene, CDR1 is DFQATT and CDR2 is SNEGSKA (reference sequence). CDR3 size: 16 residues. The DNA for the CDR3 is TGCAGTGCTATTGACAGGGACAAACTCATGAACCCTGAAGCTTTCTTT. This translates into CSAIDRDKLMNPEAFF.

V gene TRBV6-2 or TRBV6-3 combines with J gene TRBJ2-4; 8 nucleotides align to TRBD1. There are 15 residues in the CDR3. V dropped 6 bases and J dropped 13; count of bases not matched to a gene: 17. Per germline, CDR1 MNHEY and CDR2 SVGEGT. The CDR3 spells CASSRRTGSWDEQYF. The CDR3 nucleotides read TGTGCCAGCAGCCGTAGGACAGGGAGTTGGGATGAGCAGTACTTC.

The chain has TRBV7-2 and TRBJ2-7; unclear D gene. The CDR3 has 13 amino acids. Per germline, CDR1 SGHTA and CDR2 FQGNSA. V dropped 3 bases and J dropped 2 bases, with 8 bases sitting between them. For the CDR3, the DNA is TGTGCCAGCAGCTTGGAATTAGCCTACGAGCAGTACTTC. Its translation is CASSLELAYEQYF. Full variable domain (remainder filled in from reference TRBV7-2 and TRBJ2-7): GAGVSQSPSNKVTEKGKDVELRCDPISGHTALYWYRQSLGQGLEFLIYFQGNSAPDKSGLPSDRFSAERTGGSVSTLTIQRTQQEDSAVYLCASSLELAYEQYFGPGTRLTVT.

This rearrangement joins TRBV20-1 to TRBJ1-2; D perhaps matches TRBD1 (6 bases). Germline CDR1 and CDR2: DFQATT and SNEGSKA (reference sequence). The CDR3 sequence is 17 residues long. Trimming removed 3 bases from V and 1 base from J, with 21 bases in between. The CDR3 loop reads CSASTTPGRGHNYGYTF. The CDR3 DNA reads as TGCAGTGCTAGTACGACCCCTGGACGGGGGCATAACTATGGCTACACCTTC.

The V and J genes are TRBV10-3 and TRBJ1-1; tentatively, D is TRBD1 (6 bases). Trimming cost V 6 bases and J 4 bases, with 18 bases left between them. The CDR3 length is 15 residues. Germline V gives CDR1 ENHRY, CDR2 SYGVKD. The CDR3 loop reads CAIRDPGERATEAFF. The CDR3 DNA reads TGTGCCATCAGGGATCCAGGGGAGCGGGCCACTGAAGCTTTCTTT.

The V call is TRBV20-1, the J call TRBJ1-5, with 9 bases identical to TRBD1. Germline assignment: CDR1 DFQATT and CDR2 SNEGSKA (reference sequence). V lost 3 bases and J lost 6; bases outside the gene matches: 6. This CDR3 has 14 amino acids. The CDR3: CSARSGTGPQPQHF. CDR3 coding DNA: TGCAGTGCTAGGTCCGGGACAGGGCCTCAGCCCCAGCATTTT.

This chain links TRBV5-1 with TRBJ1-2, with a possible D match to TRBD1 (5 bases). V lost 3 bases and J 4 bases, leaving 19 bases between the germline ends. Germline CDR1 SGHRS, CDR2 YFSETQ. CDR3 length: 16 amino acids. CDR3 residues: CASSWGTPREGYGYTF. The CDR3 region has the DNA TGCGCCAGCAGCTGGGGGACGCCAAGGGAAGGCTATGGCTACACCTTC.